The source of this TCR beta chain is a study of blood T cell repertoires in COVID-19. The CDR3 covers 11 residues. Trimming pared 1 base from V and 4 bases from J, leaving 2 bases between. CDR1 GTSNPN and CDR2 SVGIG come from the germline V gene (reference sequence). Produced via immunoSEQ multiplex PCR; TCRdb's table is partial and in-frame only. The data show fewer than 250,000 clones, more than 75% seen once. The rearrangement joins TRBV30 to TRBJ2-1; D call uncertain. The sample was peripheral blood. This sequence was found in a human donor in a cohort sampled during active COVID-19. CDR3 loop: CAWSAYNEQFF. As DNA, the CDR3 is TGTGCCTGGAGTGCTTACAATGAGCAGTTCTTC.